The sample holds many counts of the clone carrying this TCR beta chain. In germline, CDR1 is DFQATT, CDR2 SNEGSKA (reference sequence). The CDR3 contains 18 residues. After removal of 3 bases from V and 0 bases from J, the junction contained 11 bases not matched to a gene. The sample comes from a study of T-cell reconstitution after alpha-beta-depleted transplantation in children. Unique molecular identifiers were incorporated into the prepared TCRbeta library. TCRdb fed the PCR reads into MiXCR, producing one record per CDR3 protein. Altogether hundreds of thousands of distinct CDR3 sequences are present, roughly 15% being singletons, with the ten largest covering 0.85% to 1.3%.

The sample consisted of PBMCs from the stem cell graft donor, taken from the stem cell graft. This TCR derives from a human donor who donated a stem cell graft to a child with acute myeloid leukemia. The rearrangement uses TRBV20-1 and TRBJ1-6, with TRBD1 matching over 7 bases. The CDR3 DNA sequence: TGCAGTGCTAGCCGGGACAGCTCACCGAGCTCCTATAATTCACCCCTCCACTTT. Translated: CSASRDSSPSSYNSPLHF.